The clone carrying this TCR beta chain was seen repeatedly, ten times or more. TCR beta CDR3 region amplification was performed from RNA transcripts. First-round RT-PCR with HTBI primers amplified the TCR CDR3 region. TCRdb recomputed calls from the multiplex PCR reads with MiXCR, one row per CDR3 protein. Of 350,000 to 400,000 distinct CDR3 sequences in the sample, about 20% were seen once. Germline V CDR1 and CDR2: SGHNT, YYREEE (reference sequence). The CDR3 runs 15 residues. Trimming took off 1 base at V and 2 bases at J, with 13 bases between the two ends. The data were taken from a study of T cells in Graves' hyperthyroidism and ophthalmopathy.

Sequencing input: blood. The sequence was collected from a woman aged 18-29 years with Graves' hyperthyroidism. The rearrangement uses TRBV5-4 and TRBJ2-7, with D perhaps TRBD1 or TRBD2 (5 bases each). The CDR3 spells CASSLFPGLPYEQYF. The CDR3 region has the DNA TGTGCCAGCAGCTTGTTTCCGGGGCTACCCTACGAGCAGTACTTC.